The 30 T cell receptor beta chains below come from one sample, sequenced in a study of blood T cell repertoires in COVID-19 (TCRdb year 2020). Receptor libraries were prepared by the immunoSEQ multiplex PCR assay. What TCRdb holds here is the immuneACCESS table cut down to in-frame rearrangements. Part of the clones is not present; checked against another copy, under half of the missing clones reflect an unresolved V gene, and the others are unexplained. The sample table shows over 250,000 clones, and 89% are seen once. The ten most abundant clones make up around an eighth of the sample. Sequenced: peripheral blood. The receptors were gathered from a woman aged 60-75 years with acute or convalescent COVID-19.

This sequence joins TRBV6-6 and TRBJ2-4, with 8 positions matching TRBD1. The V segment lost 2 bases and the J segment 5 bases; nucleotides outside the gene matches: 5. CDR3 length equals 15 residues. The V gene's germline CDR1 is MNHNY and CDR2 SVGAGI (reference sequence). CDR3 bases: TGTGCCAGCAGTTACGTCCAGGGGGCCGAAAACATTCAGTACTTC. Translating it yields CASSYVQGAENIQYF.

The rearrangement joins TRBV29-1 to TRBJ2-2; D gene unclear. V dropped 6 bases and J dropped 0 bases, with 5 bases sitting between them. Germline loops: CDR1 SQVTM, CDR2 ANQGSEA. This CDR3 comprises 12 residues. The CDR3 coding sequence is TGCAGCGTCAGGACGAACACCGGGGAGCTGTTTTTT. This codes for CSVRTNTGELFF.

This chain links TRBV6-5 with TRBJ1-2, with 7 bases aligning to TRBD1. The CDR3 has 14 amino acids. With V trimmed by 2 bases and J by 1 base, 1 base remained unmatched. Germline V gives CDR1 MNHEY, CDR2 SVGAGI. The CDR3 nucleotides read TGTGCCAGCAGTTACGACAGGGTTAACTATGGCTACACCTTC. Amino acids: CASSYDRVNYGYTF.

This clone was counted a single time. The chain employs TRBV4-2 and TRBJ2-5; 11 bases map to TRBD2. V was clipped by 0 bases and J by 3 bases; unmatched bases: 3. The CDR3 is 16 amino acids. Germline CDR1 LGHNA, CDR2 YNFKEQ. CDR3 sequence: CASSQDGTSGEETQYF. The CDR3 nucleotides read TGTGCCAGCAGCCAAGATGGGACTAGCGGTGAAGAGACCCAGTACTTC.

The V call is TRBV7-6, the J call TRBJ2-3; TRBD2 agrees at 8 bases. Germline CDR1 reads SGHVS; CDR2 reads FNYEAQ. The length of the CDR3 is 16 residues. With 5 bases clipped from V and 1 base from J, the junction kept 8 bases outside the gene matches. The CDR3 DNA reads as TGTGCCAGCAGCACTAGAGGGCGGGGGGGCACAGATACGCAGTATTTT. Translated: CASSTRGRGGTDTQYF.

The chain joins TRBV5-4 to TRBJ1-5; D is undetermined. CDR1 and CDR2 from the germline V gene are SGHNT and YYREEE (reference sequence). CDR3 length: 15 residues. Trimming pared 0 bases from V and 0 bases from J, leaving 7 bases between. The CDR3 is CASSLAPDSNQPQHF. As DNA, the CDR3 is TGTGCCAGCAGCTTGGCGCCAGATAGCAATCAGCCCCAGCATTTT.

The rearrangement uses TRBV11-2 and TRBJ2-3; D ambiguous. The germline V gene has CDR1 SGHAT and CDR2 FQNNGV. The germline V and J ends were trimmed by 1 base and 4 bases, with 6 bases remaining between them. The CDR3 runs 13 residues. CDR3 DNA: TGTGCCAGCAGCTTAGGCCCGGCAGATACGCAGTATTTT. Translated, it gives CASSLGPADTQYF.

Written as DNA, the CDR3 is TGTGCCAGCAGCGCCGGGACAGGGACAGGGGTGGACACTGAAGCTTTCTTT. Its protein is CASSAGTGTGVDTEAFF. The genes are TRBV9 and TRBJ1-1, with TRBD1 identical over 10 bases. The CDR3 consists of 17 residues. V shed 3 bases and J 3 bases; nucleotides not matched to a gene: 11. CDR1 is SGDLS and CDR2 is YYNGEE in the germline V gene.

This clone was detected only once. V usage is TRBV28 and J usage is TRBJ2-3; D may be TRBD2 (5 bases). V dropped 7 bases and J dropped 1 base, with 6 bases sitting between them. The CDR3 is 12 amino acids. CDR1 and CDR2 from the germline V gene are MDHEN and SYDVKM. The CDR3 spells CASTGGTDTQYF. The CDR3 DNA is TGTGCCAGCACCGGGGGCACAGATACGCAGTATTTT.

The chain carries TRBV9 and TRBJ2-2, with 8 bases identical to TRBD1. CDR1 is SGDLS, CDR2 YYNGEE, per germline. This CDR3 comprises 15 residues. V lost 4 bases to trimming and J lost 6 bases; unmatched junction nucleotides: 8. CDR3 region: CASSFSGGMAGELFF. Here the CDR3 DNA reads TGTGCCAGCAGCTTCTCAGGGGGCATGGCCGGGGAGCTGTTTTTT.

The chain recombines TRBV7-8 with TRBJ1-1; possibly TRBD1 for D (6 bases). Trimming shortened V by 5 bases and J by 1 base, and 11 bases separated the two germline ends. The CDR3 covers 14 residues. Germline assignment: CDR1 SGHVS and CDR2 FQNEAQ. CDR3 residues: CASSPGHQNTEAFF. The CDR3 DNA reads as TGTGCCAGCAGCCCGGGACACCAGAACACTGAAGCTTTCTTT. Supplemented by reference TRBV7-8 and TRBJ1-1, the full variable domain reads GAGVSQSPRYKVAKRGQDVALRCDPISGHVSLFWYQQALGQGPEFLTYFQNEAQLDKSGLPSDRFFAERPEGSVSTLKIQRTQQEDSAVYLCASSPGHQNTEAFFGQGTRLTVV.

The chain combines TRBV13 with TRBJ2-1, with D possibly being TRBD2 (5 bases). The CDR3 sequence is 14 residues long. Trimming pared 3 bases from V and 0 bases from J, leaving 6 bases between. Germline values: CDR1 PRHDT, CDR2 FYEKMQ (reference sequence). This CDR3 reads CASSFGGSYNEQFF. The CDR3 DNA sequence: TGTGCCAGCAGCTTTGGAGGCTCCTACAATGAGCAGTTCTTC.

The gene calls are TRBV20-1 and TRBJ1-2, with 9 bases matching TRBD1. Germline lookup yields CDR1 DFQATT and CDR2 SNEGSKA (reference sequence). With V trimmed by 5 bases and J by 10 bases, 5 bases remained unmatched. CDR3 size: 11 residues. CDR3 nucleotides: TGCAGTGCTCACGGGACAGGGACCTACACCTTC. Translated: CSAHGTGTYTF.

This clone was observed once. This chain links TRBV3-1 (or the pseudogene TRBV3-2) with TRBJ1-1, with D tentatively TRBD1 (6 bases). Germline values: CDR1 LGHDT, CDR2 YNNKEL (reference sequence). V lost 1 base and J lost 3, with 12 bases in between. This CDR3 has 15 residues. DNA for the CDR3: TGTGCCAGCAGCCAAGCCGGGGGGCGGCACACTGAAGCTTTCTTT. Translated, it gives CASSQAGGRHTEAFF.

This sequence joins TRBV7-2 and TRBJ2-7, with 8 positions matching TRBD2. CDR3 length: 14 residues. The V gene's germline CDR1 is SGHTA and CDR2 FQGNSA. V was clipped by 7 bases and J by 7 bases; unmatched bases: 12. The CDR3 DNA sequence: TGTGCCAGCAAGGTGGCGGGAGGACCCCTGGAGCAGTACTTC. This sequence encodes CASKVAGGPLEQYF.

The chain employs TRBV12-5 and TRBJ2-2, with 8 bases lining up with TRBD1. The junction had 9 bases not matched to a gene; V was cut back by 7 bases and J by 5 bases. The CDR3 extends over 15 amino acids. Germline CDR1 reads LGHNT; CDR2 reads FRNRAP. CDR3 DNA: TGTGCTAGTGCCGGCGACAGGGGAGGAACCGGGGAGCTGTTTTTT. It codes for CASAGDRGGTGELFF.

The chain has TRBV24-1 and TRBJ1-5, with D possibly being TRBD1 (5 bases). Germline V gives CDR1 KGHDR, CDR2 SFDVKD. V was pared by 5 bases and J by 8 bases, with 9 bases between. The CDR3 covers 12 residues. In DNA, the CDR3 is TGTGCCACCAGTGGTGGGGGGAAGCCCCAGCATTTT. Residues: CATSGGGKPQHF.

The chain couples TRBV15 to TRBJ2-5, with TRBD1 identical over 8 bases. CDR3 length: 15 residues. CDR1 is LNHNV and CDR2 is YYDKDF in the germline V gene (reference sequence). V shed 2 bases and J 1 base; nucleotides not matched to a gene: 3. The CDR3 reads CATSRRRGPQETQYF. In DNA, the CDR3 is TGTGCCACCAGCAGACGCAGGGGGCCCCAAGAGACCCAGTACTTC.

The V and J genes are TRBV2 and TRBJ1-2, with D perhaps matching TRBD1 (5 bases). The CDR3 loop spans 16 amino acids. V lost 8 bases and J 8 bases, leaving 27 bases between the germline ends. Germline V gene data show CDR1 as SNHLY and CDR2 as FYNNEI. CDR3 sequence (DNA): TGTGCCAGCCCTTCCGGGCAGGGTGCTTTTTTAGTCGGCTACACCTTC. Translated: CASPSGQGAFLVGYTF. The variable domain in full, with the rest retrieved from reference TRBV2 and TRBJ1-2, is EPEVTQTPSHQVTQMGQEVILRCVPISNHLYFYWYRQILGQKVEFLVSFYNNEISEKSEIFDDQFSVERPDGSNFTLKIRSTKLEDSAMYFCASPSGQGAFLVGYTFGSGTRLTVV.

The V and J genes are TRBV5-4 and TRBJ2-1; 11 positions agree with TRBD2. Trimming removed 4 bases from V and 4 bases from J; junction bases left unmatched: 4. The length of the CDR3 is 15 residues. In germline, CDR1 is SGHNT, CDR2 YYREEE (reference sequence). As DNA, the CDR3 is TGTGCCAGCAGCGAGACTAGCGGGAAATACAATGAGCAGTTCTTC. Protein sequence: CASSETSGKYNEQFF. Together with reference TRBV5-4 and TRBJ2-1, the CDR3 gives the full variable domain: ETGVTQSPTHLIKTRGQQVTLRCSSQSGHNTVSWYQQALGQGPQFIFQYYREEENGRGNFPPRFSGLQFPNYSSELNVNALELDDSALYLCASSETSGKYNEQFFGPGTRLTVL.

V is TRBV6-1 and J is TRBJ1-2; 9 bases line up with TRBD1. V was clipped by 3 bases and J by 5 bases; unmatched bases: 13. This CDR3 is built from 17 residues. CDR1 and CDR2 from the germline V gene are MNHNS and SASEGT. CDR3 bases: TGTGCCAGCAGTGACATATCGGGACAGGGAATAAGATATGGCTACACCTTC. This encodes CASSDISGQGIRYGYTF.

This chain connects TRBV11-3 to TRBJ1-2; TRBD1 is a possible D gene (5 bases). The CDR3 length is 13 residues. CDR1 is SGHNT, CDR2 YENEEA, per germline. Trimming removed 1 base from V and 4 bases from J, with 7 bases in between. CDR3 nucleotide sequence: TGTGCCAGCAGCTTAGGGGGCGGCTATGGCTACACCTTC. Translation gives CASSLGGGYGYTF.

The rearrangement links TRBV3-1 (or the pseudogene TRBV3-2) to TRBJ2-3, with 10 bases that match TRBD2. Germline-derived CDR1 and CDR2 are LGHDT and YNNKEL (reference sequence). The CDR3 is 17 residues long. V dropped 0 bases and J dropped 4; count of bases not matched to a gene: 7. The CDR3 is CASSQDKREGRADTQYF. CDR3 nucleotide sequence: TGTGCCAGCAGCCAAGATAAGCGGGAGGGTCGGGCAGATACGCAGTATTTT.

The chain combines TRBV3-1 (or the pseudogene TRBV3-2) with TRBJ1-3; 7 nucleotides line up with TRBD1. The germline CDR1 and CDR2 sequences are LGHDT and YNNKEL (reference sequence). This CDR3 contains 19 residues. Trimming took 3 bases from V and 0 from J; bases not matched to a gene: 14. DNA for the CDR3: TGTGCCAGCAGCCATCAACCAGGGGGGTGGCCTGACTCTGGAAACACCATATATTTT. Amino acids: CASSHQPGGWPDSGNTIYF.

The CDR3 protein is CASSHPRGQDFYNEQFF. DNA for the CDR3: TGCGCCAGCAGCCACCCTAGGGGGCAGGACTTCTACAATGAGCAGTTCTTC. The V and J genes are TRBV4-1 and TRBJ2-1, with TRBD1 matching 7 bases. V shed 3 bases and J 3 bases; nucleotides not matched to a gene: 11. Germline CDR1 MGHRA, CDR2 YSYEKL. The CDR3 sequence is 17 residues long.

The chain uses TRBV6-2 or TRBV6-3 and TRBJ1-6; TRBD1 aligns across 9 bases. Germline values: CDR1 MNHEY, CDR2 SVGEGT. CDR3 length equals 15 residues. The trim removed 5 bases at V and 8 bases at J, leaving 7 bases unmatched. The CDR3 is CASSLRQGDDSPLHF. CDR3 sequence (DNA): TGTGCCAGCAGTCTCCGACAGGGGGATGATTCACCCCTCCACTTT.

The chain joins TRBV5-4 to TRBJ1-1, with 8 bases identical to TRBD1. This CDR3 spans 14 amino acids. In germline, CDR1 is SGHNT, CDR2 YYREEE (reference sequence). With V trimmed by 0 bases and J by 9 bases, 7 bases remained unmatched. As DNA, the CDR3 is TGTGCCAGCAGCTTGGATAGTAGGACAGGGAAAGCTTTCTTT. As protein: CASSLDSRTGKAFF.

The chain joins TRBV13 to TRBJ2-7; 9 bases align to TRBD2. This CDR3 has 15 residues. The trim removed 5 bases at V and 0 bases at J, leaving 5 bases unmatched. Germline V CDR1 and CDR2: PRHDT, FYEKMQ (reference sequence). In DNA, the CDR3 is TGTGCCAGCAGCCTTAGCGGGAGTTTCTCCTACGAGCAGTACTTC. This translates into CASSLSGSFSYEQYF.

The J gene is TRBJ2-2, the V gene TRBV7-2, with 7 bases identical to TRBD2. The CDR3 loop spans 16 amino acids. The V segment lost 5 bases and the J segment 2 bases; nucleotides outside the gene matches: 8. Germline V gives CDR1 SGHTA, CDR2 FQGNSA. CDR3 coding DNA: TGTGCCAGCAGCCCTAGCGGACGACTCAACACCGGGGAGCTGTTTTTT. Translating it yields CASSPSGRLNTGELFF.

This chain uses TRBV27 with TRBJ1-6; the match to TRBD1 covers 8 bases. The germline gives CDR1 MNHEY, CDR2 SMNVEV (reference sequence). The CDR3 covers 16 residues. V gave up 6 bases and J gave up 7 bases; unmatched junction bases: 11. The CDR3 protein is CASRQQGARENSPLHF. CDR3 bases: TGTGCCAGCAGACAGCAGGGGGCGCGTGAGAATTCACCCCTCCACTTT.